The rows below give T cell receptor beta chains drawn from one sample of a study of blood T cell repertoires in COVID-19. This table comes from immunoSEQ multiplex PCR, and its TCRdb copy is limited to in-frame clones, with some not included. The table records approximately 280,000 clones, roughly nine tenths of them present only once. The sequencing sample was made of peripheral blood. These receptors were collected from a man in his forties or fifties with acute or convalescent COVID-19. Both conserved end residues are part of each CDR3. The order of the fields is CDR3 DNA, CDR3 protein, J gene, V gene, clone size, D gene. The D gene is left open where the match is weak. Some rows have no size entry. The others give once, few or many, or a class for an expanded clone.

cdr3_nt: TGTGCCAGCAGTTACGGGGGCGGTGGGCTCGATGGCTACACCTTC; cdr3_aa: CASSYGGGGLDGYTF; j_call: TRBJ1-2; v_call: TRBV6-6; clone_size: .; d_call: .
cdr3_nt: TGTGCCAGCAGCCAAGCGGCAGGGGGGTCGAACGAGCAGTACTTC; cdr3_aa: CASSQAAGGSNEQYF; j_call: TRBJ2-7; v_call: TRBV3-1/TRBV3-2; clone_size: .; d_call: .
cdr3_nt: TGTGCCAGCAGCTTAGAGGGGGGGACTGAAGCTTTCTTT; cdr3_aa: CASSLEGGTEAFF; j_call: TRBJ1-1; v_call: TRBV7-9; clone_size: .; d_call: .
cdr3_nt: TGTGCCAGCAGCCAATTCTTATCCGGGGAGCTGTTTTTT; cdr3_aa: CASSQFLSGELFF; j_call: TRBJ2-2; v_call: TRBV3-1/TRBV3-2; clone_size: .; d_call: .
cdr3_nt: TGTGCCAGCAGCTACGGGACAGGGCGGGATCAGCCCCAGCATTTT; cdr3_aa: CASSYGTGRDQPQHF; j_call: TRBJ1-5; v_call: TRBV13; clone_size: .; d_call: TRBD1
cdr3_nt: TGTGCCAGCACGGGGGTCGTCCCGGGAGAGACCCAGTACTTC; cdr3_aa: CASTGVVPGETQYF; j_call: TRBJ2-5; v_call: TRBV6-6; clone_size: .; d_call: .
cdr3_nt: TGTGCCAGTAGTGACAGGGGAGGAAATTCACCCCTCCACTTT; cdr3_aa: CASSDRGGNSPLHF; j_call: TRBJ1-6; v_call: TRBV19; clone_size: .; d_call: TRBD1
cdr3_nt: TGTGCCAGCAGCAAGGGACAGGGAGAGGGCTACACCTTC; cdr3_aa: CASSKGQGEGYTF; j_call: TRBJ1-2; v_call: TRBV9; clone_size: .; d_call: TRBD1
cdr3_nt: TGTGCCAGCAGCCTTACCGCCTTGGGGACAGGGACCTACGAGCAGTACTTC; cdr3_aa: CASSLTALGTGTYEQYF; j_call: TRBJ2-7; v_call: TRBV13; clone_size: .; d_call: TRBD1
cdr3_nt: TGTGCCAGCTCACCAGGAGGAGGGCAAGGCCTCACCGGGGAGCTGTTTTTT; cdr3_aa: CASSPGGGQGLTGELFF; j_call: TRBJ2-2; v_call: TRBV18; clone_size: .; d_call: .
cdr3_nt: TGTGCCAGCAGTCCCCGAGGGAACACTGAAGCTTTCTTT; cdr3_aa: CASSPRGNTEAFF; j_call: TRBJ1-1; v_call: TRBV12-3/TRBV12-4; clone_size: .; d_call: .
cdr3_nt: TGTGCCAGCAGTTCCAGGGAGGCTAGCACAGATACGCAGTATTTT; cdr3_aa: CASSSREASTDTQYF; j_call: TRBJ2-3; v_call: TRBV27; clone_size: .; d_call: .
cdr3_nt: TGTGCCAGCAGTTCTGGGACAGGGGTAAATCAGCCCCAGCATTTT; cdr3_aa: CASSSGTGVNQPQHF; j_call: TRBJ1-5; v_call: TRBV27; clone_size: .; d_call: TRBD1
cdr3_nt: TGTGCCAGCAGCCGGGGGACAGGGCTGCGGGGGCACTACGAGCAGTACTTC; cdr3_aa: CASSRGTGLRGHYEQYF; j_call: TRBJ2-7; v_call: TRBV3-1/TRBV3-2; clone_size: .; d_call: TRBD1
cdr3_nt: TGTGCCATCAGGGGGGGAGAGACCCAGTACTTC; cdr3_aa: CAIRGGETQYF; j_call: TRBJ2-5; v_call: TRBV10-3; clone_size: .; d_call: .
cdr3_nt: TGTGCCAGCAGATGGTGGACAGGGGACCAAGAGACCCAGTACTTC; cdr3_aa: CASRWWTGDQETQYF; j_call: TRBJ2-5; v_call: TRBV6-5; clone_size: .; d_call: TRBD1
cdr3_nt: TGTGCCAGCTCACCCGGGACAGCTCTCAATCAGCCCCAGCATTTT; cdr3_aa: CASSPGTALNQPQHF; j_call: TRBJ1-5; v_call: TRBV18; clone_size: .; d_call: TRBD1
cdr3_nt: TGTGCCAGCAGGACCACAGGGGGCGCATCAGATACGCAGTATTTT; cdr3_aa: CASRTTGGASDTQYF; j_call: TRBJ2-3; v_call: TRBV6-4; clone_size: .; d_call: TRBD1
cdr3_nt: TGTGCCAGCAGTACTGTTCACCCCGGGTATGGGGAGAATGAGCAGTTCTTC; cdr3_aa: CASSTVHPGYGENEQFF; j_call: TRBJ2-1; v_call: TRBV5-6; clone_size: .; d_call: .
cdr3_nt: TGTGCCAGCAGTTTAGGTCAGGGAAACACCATATATTTT; cdr3_aa: CASSLGQGNTIYF; j_call: TRBJ1-3; v_call: TRBV12-3/TRBV12-4; clone_size: .; d_call: .
cdr3_nt: TGTGCCAGCACCCCGAGGAGGGAGTATGGCTACACCTTC; cdr3_aa: CASTPRREYGYTF; j_call: TRBJ1-2; v_call: TRBV12-3/TRBV12-4; clone_size: .; d_call: .
cdr3_nt: TGTGCCATCAGTGGGGGGACAGGGGAGGATGAGCAGTTCTTC; cdr3_aa: CAISGGTGEDEQFF; j_call: TRBJ2-1; v_call: TRBV10-3; clone_size: .; d_call: TRBD1
cdr3_nt: TGTGCCAGTAGTATAGGGCGGGGCAGGGCGGATGGCTACACCTTC; cdr3_aa: CASSIGRGRADGYTF; j_call: TRBJ1-2; v_call: TRBV19; clone_size: .; d_call: .
cdr3_nt: TGCGCCAGCAGCCAAGGGACACTAGCGGGATCCTACAATGAGCAGTTCTTC; cdr3_aa: CASSQGTLAGSYNEQFF; j_call: TRBJ2-1; v_call: TRBV4-1; clone_size: .; d_call: TRBD2
cdr3_nt: TGTGCCAGCTCAGGTGCGGGACAGGCCGTTAGGGAAAAACTGTTTTTT; cdr3_aa: CASSGAGQAVREKLFF; j_call: TRBJ1-4; v_call: TRBV18; clone_size: .; d_call: TRBD1
cdr3_nt: TGCGCCAGCAGCCAAGATTTTGGAGGGAGAGGGGACTACGAGCAGTACTTC; cdr3_aa: CASSQDFGGRGDYEQYF; j_call: TRBJ2-7; v_call: TRBV4-1; clone_size: .; d_call: .
cdr3_nt: TGTGCCAGCAGCTTGGACCCCGTGGGGGGGGGTGGTTACAATGAGCAGTTCTTC; cdr3_aa: CASSLDPVGGGGYNEQFF; j_call: TRBJ2-1; v_call: TRBV11-3; clone_size: .; d_call: TRBD2
cdr3_nt: TGTGCCAGCAGCTTAGTCTCGGGGATGATGAACACTGAAGCTTTCTTT; cdr3_aa: CASSLVSGMMNTEAFF; j_call: TRBJ1-1; v_call: TRBV7-6; clone_size: .; d_call: .
cdr3_nt: TGTGCCAGCAGTGAAGCCTACCGGGGGTACACTGAAGCTTTCTTT; cdr3_aa: CASSEAYRGYTEAFF; j_call: TRBJ1-1; v_call: TRBV6-1; clone_size: .; d_call: .
cdr3_nt: TGTGCCAGTAGTACCGGGACAGGGAGATTCGCCGAAGGGGGCTACACCTTC; cdr3_aa: CASSTGTGRFAEGGYTF; j_call: TRBJ1-2; v_call: TRBV19; clone_size: .; d_call: TRBD1
cdr3_nt: TGTGCCAGCAGCTTAGCGGGAGGGGCGAGTGAAAAACTGTTTTTT; cdr3_aa: CASSLAGGASEKLFF; j_call: TRBJ1-4; v_call: TRBV7-9; clone_size: .; d_call: .
cdr3_nt: TGTGCCAGCAGCCCACTTGGTAGCTCCTATAATTCACCCCTCCACTTT; cdr3_aa: CASSPLGSSYNSPLHF; j_call: TRBJ1-6; v_call: TRBV7-9; clone_size: .; d_call: .
cdr3_nt: TGCGCCAGCAGCTTGACTACAGGGGGCGACGGCTACACCTTC; cdr3_aa: CASSLTTGGDGYTF; j_call: TRBJ1-2; v_call: TRBV5-1; clone_size: .; d_call: TRBD1
cdr3_nt: TGTGCCTGGAGTGTACAGGGGGAAACTGAAGCTTTCTTT; cdr3_aa: CAWSVQGETEAFF; j_call: TRBJ1-1; v_call: TRBV30; clone_size: .; d_call: TRBD1
cdr3_nt: TGTGCCAGCAGCTCAAGCCCGACAGGGAGGTATACGCAGTATTTT; cdr3_aa: CASSSSPTGRYTQYF; j_call: TRBJ2-3; v_call: TRBV9; clone_size: .; d_call: .
cdr3_nt: TGTGCCAGCAGCCCCCTCCTCTACGAGCAGTACTTC; cdr3_aa: CASSPLLYEQYF; j_call: TRBJ2-7; v_call: TRBV11-2; clone_size: .; d_call: .
cdr3_nt: TGTGCCACCAGCAGAGTTAGCGGGGGGGGATACAATGAGCAGTTCTTC; cdr3_aa: CATSRVSGGGYNEQFF; j_call: TRBJ2-1; v_call: TRBV15; clone_size: few; d_call: TRBD2